The 22 T cell receptor beta chains below were found in one sample sequenced in a study of response to subunit inactivated influenza vaccine. TCRdb passed the RT-PCR reads through MiXCR, listing each CDR3 protein once. Among 450,000 to 500,000 distinct CDR3 sequences listed, roughly 11% were seen once. Sequencing used PBMCs from blood, obtained roughly 47 days after vaccination. The receptors come from a man aged 45 to 65 who received an inactivated influenza vaccine.

There are a few counts of this clonotype. The rearrangement joins TRBV12-3 or TRBV12-4 to TRBJ2-7; D may be TRBD2 (6 bases). Trimming cost V 2 bases and J 3 bases, with 11 bases left between them. The CDR3 covers 14 residues. This CDR3 reads CASSLRGLFYEQYF. CDR3 coding DNA: TGTGCCAGCAGTTTAAGGGGACTCTTCTACGAGCAGTACTTC.

This clonotype appeared a single time. The V call is TRBV29-1, the J call TRBJ2-5, with D perhaps TRBD2 (5 bases). This CDR3 has 13 amino acids. CDR1 is SQVTM and CDR2 is ANQGSEA in the germline V gene. V was pared by 5 bases and J by 13 bases, with 23 bases between. CDR3 protein: CSVHSARTPVVYF. The CDR3 DNA sequence: TGCAGCGTTCATAGCGCGAGGACCCCAGTTGTGTACTTC.

As regards this clonotype: A clone one base away is much larger, so this may be a read error. The rearrangement links TRBV12-3 or TRBV12-4 to TRBJ2-4; D assignment may be TRBD1 or TRBD2 (5 bases each). This CDR3 comprises 13 residues. The DNA of the CDR3 is TGTGCCAGCAGTTTAGCGAGGGGAAACATTCAGCACTTC. It is translated as CASSLARGNIQHF.

This clonotype turned up a few times. The V and J genes are TRBV20-1 and TRBJ2-3; D is undetermined. The CDR3 sequence is 13 residues long. CDR1 is DFQATT and CDR2 is SNEGSKA in the germline V gene (reference sequence). V lost 6 bases and J 2 bases, leaving 12 bases between the germline ends. The CDR3 protein is CSAPQGTTDTQYF. In DNA, the CDR3 is TGCAGTGCCCCACAAGGAACCACAGATACGCAGTATTTT.

The V call is TRBV9, the J call TRBJ2-3, with 7 bases identical to TRBD2. Germline values: CDR1 SGDLS, CDR2 YYNGEE. Trimming removed 2 bases from V and 4 bases from J; junction bases left unmatched: 10. The CDR3 is made up of 16 amino acids. CDR3 in amino acids: CASSVKREQSPDTQYF. The CDR3, as DNA: TGTGCCAGCAGCGTCAAGCGGGAACAGTCCCCAGATACGCAGTATTTT.

This clonotype has ten or more counts. The rearrangement links TRBV29-1 to TRBJ2-2, with D hard to call. The CDR3 runs 12 residues. V was cut by 0 bases and J by 5 bases, with 4 bases left in between. Germline V gene lookup returns CDR1 SQVTM and CDR2 ANQGSEA. CDR3: CSVEDGTGELFF. For the CDR3, the DNA is TGCAGCGTTGAAGACGGTACCGGGGAGCTGTTTTTT.

CDR3: CASSLARGLAGVAYEQYF. The CDR3 coding sequence is TGCGCCAGCAGCTTGGCCCGAGGGCTAGCGGGAGTCGCCTACGAGCAGTACTTC. The chain employs TRBV5-1 and TRBJ2-7; 10 bases match TRBD2. With 0 bases clipped from V and 2 bases from J, the junction kept 11 bases outside the gene matches. In germline, CDR1 is SGHRS, CDR2 YFSETQ. The CDR3 totals 18 residues.

The genes are TRBV6-1 and TRBJ2-3; tentatively, D is TRBD2 (6 bases). The ends were cut back, 7 bases at V and 2 bases at J, with 13 bases in the middle. The germline CDR1 and CDR2 sequences are MNHNS and SASEGT. The CDR3 extends over 14 amino acids. The CDR3 region is CASNRDLDTDTQYF. DNA of the CDR3: TGTGCCAGCAACCGGGACTTAGACACAGATACGCAGTATTTT.

The table lists this clonotype with many counts. The chain combines TRBV4-3 with TRBJ2-7; D is undetermined. Trimming shortened V by 4 bases and J by 3 bases, and 16 bases separated the two germline ends. The CDR3 totals 15 residues. Germline lookup yields CDR1 LGHNA and CDR2 YSLEER. The CDR3, as DNA: TGCGCCAGCAGCCCCTCTCCGGGTTTTGGCTACGAGCAGTACTTC. Translated, it gives CASSPSPGFGYEQYF.

The sample holds many counts of this clonotype. The V and J genes are TRBV10-3 and TRBJ2-3, with 10 nucleotides matching TRBD2. This CDR3 contains 14 residues. After removal of 10 bases from V and 1 base from J, the junction contained 5 bases not matched to a gene. Germline CDR1 reads ENHRY; CDR2 reads SYGVKD. Written as DNA, the CDR3 is TGTGCCACCTCAACTAGCGGGGGCACAGATACGCAGTATTTT. It specifies CATSTSGGTDTQYF.

The J gene is TRBJ2-2, the V gene TRBV7-7; unclear D gene. Trimming pared 0 bases from V and 0 bases from J, leaving 8 bases between. CDR3 size: 16 residues. Germline V lookup: CDR1 SSHAT, CDR2 FNYEAQ (reference sequence). In nucleotides, the CDR3 is TGTGCCAGCAGCTTAGCCCCCTACCCGAACACCGGGGAGCTGTTTTTT. Amino acids: CASSLAPYPNTGELFF.

This clonotype was seen repeatedly, ten times or more. The chain links TRBV7-2 to TRBJ2-3, with TRBD2 identical over 7 bases. The length of the CDR3 is 17 residues. Germline CDR1 SGHTA, CDR2 FQGNSA. The V segment lost 3 bases and the J segment 2 bases; nucleotides outside the gene matches: 11. For the CDR3, the DNA is TGTGCCAGCAGCTTGATGTCGGGGGGTTGGGCCACAGATACGCAGTATTTT. Translation gives CASSLMSGGWATDTQYF. The full variable domain, completed using reference TRBV7-2 and TRBJ2-3, is GAGVSQSPSNKVTEKGKDVELRCDPISGHTALYWYRQSLGQGLEFLIYFQGNSAPDKSGLPSDRFSAERTGGSVSTLTIQRTQQEDSAVYLCASSLMSGGWATDTQYFGPGTRLTVL.

The chain carries TRBV20-1 and TRBJ2-1; 7 bases fit TRBD2. The CDR3 consists of 15 residues. After removal of 6 bases from V and 2 bases from J, the junction contained 10 bases not matched to a gene. Germline V gives CDR1 DFQATT, CDR2 SNEGSKA (reference sequence). The CDR3 DNA reads as TGCAGTGCGGTTGGGGGGGGGAAGACCTACAATGAGCAGTTCTTC. This encodes CSAVGGGKTYNEQFF.

J is TRBJ2-6 and V is TRBV6-5; possible D gene TRBD1, 5 bases. Germline values: CDR1 MNHEY, CDR2 SVGAGI. The CDR3 runs 19 residues. Trimming took off 2 bases at V and 1 base at J, with 18 bases between the two ends. The CDR3 DNA reads as TGTGCCAGCAGTTACCGAAAGGGCAGGGAAGAATCTGGGGCCAACGTCCTGACTTTC. This gives the protein CASSYRKGREESGANVLTF.

The V call is TRBV29-1, the J call TRBJ1-1; D gene unclear. CDR1 and CDR2 from the germline V gene are SQVTM and ANQGSEA. The V and J ends lost 2 bases and 0 bases respectively, with 7 bases between them. CDR3 length: 13 amino acids. The CDR3 bases are TGCAGCGTTGAAAGGCCACTGAACACTGAAGCTTTCTTT. Protein: CSVERPLNTEAFF.

This clonotype has ten or more counts. The V call is TRBV12-3 or TRBV12-4, the J call TRBJ1-5, with 9 positions matching TRBD1. V shed 7 bases and J 6 bases; nucleotides not matched to a gene: 7. The CDR3 covers 14 residues. CDR3: CASMIQGAGQPQHF. The CDR3 nucleotides read TGTGCCAGCATGATACAGGGGGCCGGTCAGCCCCAGCATTTT.

The rearrangement links TRBV28 to TRBJ2-4; D call uncertain. The CDR3 loop spans 13 amino acids. Germline lookup yields CDR1 MDHEN and CDR2 SYDVKM. Between the trimmed V and J ends, which lost 6 bases and 9 bases, there was a span of 15 bases. The CDR3, as DNA: TGTGCCAGCAGCCCCGGCTCGTTGGGCATTCAGTACTTC. This sequence encodes CASSPGSLGIQYF. Full variable domain (rest looked up from reference TRBV28 and TRBJ2-4): DVKVTQSSRYLVKRTGEKVFLECVQDMDHENMFWYRQDPGLGLRLIYFSYDVKMKEKGDIPEGYSVSREKKERFSLILESASTNQTSMYLCASSPGSLGIQYFGAGTRLSVL.

Concerning this clonotype: It is likely a read error, because the conserved phenylalanine at the end of the CDR3 is missing. This chain links TRBV5-1 with TRBJ2-7, with TRBD1 matching 10 bases. CDR1 and CDR2 (germline): SGHRS, YFSETQ. The CDR3 has 15 residues. V shed 0 bases and J 5 bases; nucleotides not matched to a gene: 5. The CDR3 DNA is TGCGCCAGCAGCTTGGCCGGGACAGGGGACAACGAGCAGTACATC. Protein: CASSLAGTGDNEQYI.

This clonotype showed up just a few times. The chain has TRBV4-1 and TRBJ1-2; 10 bases line up with TRBD1. The CDR3 spans 17 residues. Germline V gene sequence: CDR1 MGHRA, CDR2 YSYEKL. V was pared by 0 bases and J by 0 bases, with 4 bases of the junction left unmatched. The CDR3 DNA follows: TGCGCCAGCAGCCAAGATCCGGGACAGGGGCCTAACTATGGCTACACCTTC. Residues: CASSQDPGQGPNYGYTF.

The table lists this clonotype with a few counts. The chain is built from TRBV5-1 and TRBJ2-3; D is unclear. This CDR3 comprises 16 residues. CDR1 is SGHRS, CDR2 YFSETQ, per germline. V was cut by 1 base and J by 2 bases, with 14 bases left in between. Here the CDR3 reads CASSLSGSWNTDTQYF. The CDR3, as DNA: TGCGCCAGCAGCTTGTCCGGGTCATGGAACACAGATACGCAGTATTTT.

V usage is TRBV11-2 and J usage is TRBJ2-7; D is ambiguous. Germline V lookup: CDR1 SGHAT, CDR2 FQNNGV. Trimming took 4 bases from V and 2 from J, leaving 12 bases between them. CDR3 length equals 14 residues. In nucleotides, the CDR3 is TGTGCCAGCAGCTCTACCCTCGCAGCCTACGAGCAGTACTTC. Translation gives CASSSTLAAYEQYF. The whole variable domain, filled in from reference TRBV11-2 and TRBJ2-7, reads EAGVAQSPRYKIIEKRQSVAFWCNPISGHATLYWYQQILGQGPKLLIQFQNNGVVDDSQLPKDRFSAERLKGVDSTLKIQPAKLEDSAVYLCASSSTLAAYEQYFGPGTRLTVT.

This chain uses TRBV18 with TRBJ1-2; D gene unclear. The ends were cut back, 0 bases at V and 5 bases at J, with 19 bases in the middle. In germline, CDR1 is KGHSH, CDR2 LQKENI. This CDR3 is built from 17 residues. The CDR3 is CASSPPLDLNSFYGYTF. The CDR3 DNA follows: TGTGCCAGCTCACCACCGCTGGATCTGAATTCCTTTTATGGCTACACCTTC.